This T cell receptor (beta chain) was retrieved from a study of T cell responses to AZD1222 COVID-19 vaccine. General study findings and limits: The number of AZD1222 recipients seropositive at baseline was only 5 to 7.

Clones were sequenced by immunoSEQ multiplex PCR, and TCRdb holds only the in-frame ones, with some missing. The sample contains about 160,000 clones, just over 90% of which appear only once. The CDR3 covers 16 residues. Per the germline V gene, CDR1 is KGHSH and CDR2 is LQKENI. V gave up 3 bases and J gave up 5 bases, with 19 bases separating them. About this clone itself: Its antigen is unknown.

The chain recombines TRBV18 with TRBJ1-1; a possible D gene is TRBD1 (5 bases). This specimen consisted of peripheral blood, obtained 28 days after the second AZD1222 dose. This sequence was found in an adult who received the AZD1222 COVID-19 vaccine. The CDR3 nucleotides read TGTGCCAGCTCACCGGGTGTCAGGGTTGGAGAAACTGAAGCTTTCTTT. This translates into CASSPGVRVGETEAFF.